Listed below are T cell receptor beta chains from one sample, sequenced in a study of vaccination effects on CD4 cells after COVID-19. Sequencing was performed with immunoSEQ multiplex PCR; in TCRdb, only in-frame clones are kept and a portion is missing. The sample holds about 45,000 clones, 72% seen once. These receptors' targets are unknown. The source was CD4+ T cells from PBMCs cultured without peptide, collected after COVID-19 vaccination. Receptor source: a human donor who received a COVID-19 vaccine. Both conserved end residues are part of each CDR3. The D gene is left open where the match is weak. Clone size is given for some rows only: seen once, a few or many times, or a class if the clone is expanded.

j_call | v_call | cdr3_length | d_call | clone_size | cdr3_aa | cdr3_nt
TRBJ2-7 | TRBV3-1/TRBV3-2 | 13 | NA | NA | CASSHWDTYEQYF | TGTGCCAGCAGCCACTGGGACACCTACGAGCAGTACTTC
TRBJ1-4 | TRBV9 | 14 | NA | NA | CASKPGLTNEKLFF | TGTGCCTCCAAGCCAGGGTTGACTAATGAAAAACTGTTTTTT
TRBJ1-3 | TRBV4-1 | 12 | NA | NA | CASSQDVYTIYF | TGCGCCAGCAGCCAAGATGTTTACACCATATATTTT
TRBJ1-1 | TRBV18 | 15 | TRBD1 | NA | CASSPWTGVSTEAFF | TGTGCCAGCTCACCGTGGACAGGGGTGAGCACTGAAGCTTTCTTT
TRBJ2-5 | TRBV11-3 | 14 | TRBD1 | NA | CASSLSQGAETQYF | TGTGCCAGCAGCCTATCTCAGGGGGCAGAGACCCAGTACTTC
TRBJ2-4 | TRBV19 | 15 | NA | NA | CASSIGSLAKNIQYF | TGTGCCAGTAGTATAGGGTCGCTAGCCAAAAACATTCAGTACTTC
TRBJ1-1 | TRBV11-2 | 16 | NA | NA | CASSLELGKARTEAFF | TGTGCCAGCAGCTTAGAGTTAGGTAAGGCAAGGACTGAAGCTTTCTTT
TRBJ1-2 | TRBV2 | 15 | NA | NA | CASSVPATGTYGYTF | TGTGCCAGCAGTGTACCAGCGACAGGTACCTATGGCTACACCTTC
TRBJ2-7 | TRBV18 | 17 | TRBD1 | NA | CASSPRMVWTGDDEQYF | TGTGCCAGCTCACCCAGGATGGTCTGGACAGGGGACGACGAGCAGTACTTC
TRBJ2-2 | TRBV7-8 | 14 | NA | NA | CASSLGTNTGELFF | TGTGCCAGCAGCTTAGGAACGAACACCGGGGAGCTGTTTTTT
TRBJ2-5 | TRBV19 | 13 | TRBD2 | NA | CASSRGLQETQYF | TGTGCCAGTAGTAGGGGACTACAAGAGACCCAGTACTTC
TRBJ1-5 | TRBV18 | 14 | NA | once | CASSLRSSNQPQHF | TGTGCCAGCTCTTTAAGAAGCAGCAATCAGCCCCAGCATTTT
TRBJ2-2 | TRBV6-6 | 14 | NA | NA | CASRSAQNTGELFF | TGTGCCAGCAGGTCTGCACAGAACACCGGGGAGCTGTTTTTT
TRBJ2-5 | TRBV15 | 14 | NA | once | CATSRAGRQETQYF | TGTGCCACCAGCAGAGCCGGCAGACAAGAGACCCAGTACTTC
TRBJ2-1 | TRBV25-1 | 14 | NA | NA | CASSEPQQRNEQFF | TGTGCCAGCAGTGAACCCCAACAACGCAATGAGCAGTTCTTC
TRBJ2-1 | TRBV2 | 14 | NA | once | CASTLLVSGNEQFF | TGTGCCAGTACTTTACTTGTCTCCGGCAATGAGCAGTTCTTC
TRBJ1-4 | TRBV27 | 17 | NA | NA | CASSLRFGGTTNEKLFF | TGTGCCAGCAGTTTAAGATTCGGAGGAACAACTAATGAAAAACTGTTTTTT
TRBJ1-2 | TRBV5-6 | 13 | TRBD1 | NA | CASTGTGVYGYTF | TGTGCCAGCACTGGGACAGGGGTCTATGGCTACACCTTC
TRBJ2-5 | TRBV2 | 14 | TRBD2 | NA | CASSGSGRGATQYF | TGTGCCAGCAGTGGGAGCGGGAGGGGGGCGACCCAGTACTTC
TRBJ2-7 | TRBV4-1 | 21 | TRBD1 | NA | CASSQVFGGDNPGQAAYEQYF | TGCGCCAGCAGCCAAGTATTTGGAGGGGATAACCCGGGACAGGCCGCCTACGAGCAGTACTTC
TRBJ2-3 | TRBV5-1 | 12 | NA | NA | CASSLVPDTQYF | TGCGCCAGCAGCTTGGTGCCTGATACGCAGTATTTT
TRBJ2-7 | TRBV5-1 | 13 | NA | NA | CASSLTGPYEQYF | TGCGCCAGCAGCTTGACAGGACCCTACGAGCAGTACTTC
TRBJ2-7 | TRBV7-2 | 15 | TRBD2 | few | CASSPGLAGAYEQYF | TGTGCCAGCAGCCCCGGACTAGCGGGTGCCTACGAGCAGTACTTC
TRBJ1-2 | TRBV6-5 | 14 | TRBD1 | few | CASTLLQGAGGYTF | TGTGCCAGCACCCTTCTACAGGGGGCGGGAGGCTACACCTTC
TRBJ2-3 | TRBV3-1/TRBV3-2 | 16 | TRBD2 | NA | CASSQAGTSGTDTQYF | TGTGCCAGCAGCCAAGCCGGGACTAGCGGGACAGATACGCAGTATTTT
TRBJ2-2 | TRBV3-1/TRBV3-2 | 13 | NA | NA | CASSQMNTGELFF | TGTGCCAGCAGCCAAATGAACACCGGGGAGCTGTTTTTT
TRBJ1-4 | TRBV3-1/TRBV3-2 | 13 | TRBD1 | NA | CASGGTAGWKLFF | TGTGCCAGCGGGGGGACAGCAGGTTGGAAACTGTTTTTT
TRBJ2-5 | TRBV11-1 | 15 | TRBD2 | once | CASSLHLAGRETQYF | TGTGCCAGCAGCTTACACCTAGCGGGACGGGAGACCCAGTACTTC
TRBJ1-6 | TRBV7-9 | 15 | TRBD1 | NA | CASSGGDRGNSPLHF | TGTGCCAGCAGCGGGGGGGACAGGGGAAATTCACCCCTCCACTTT
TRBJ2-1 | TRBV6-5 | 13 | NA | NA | CASSFPLANEQFF | TGTGCCAGCAGTTTTCCGCTAGCAAATGAGCAGTTCTTC
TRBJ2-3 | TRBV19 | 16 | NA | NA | CASSMSWQPGTDTQYF | TGTGCCAGTAGTATGAGTTGGCAACCAGGCACAGATACGCAGTATTTT
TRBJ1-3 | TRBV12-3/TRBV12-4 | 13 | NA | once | CASRATSGNTIYF | TGTGCCAGCCGCGCTACCTCTGGAAACACCATATATTTT
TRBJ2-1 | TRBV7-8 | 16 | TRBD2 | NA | CASSLGSSGGYNEQFF | TGTGCCAGCAGCTTAGGATCTAGCGGGGGGTACAATGAGCAGTTCTTC
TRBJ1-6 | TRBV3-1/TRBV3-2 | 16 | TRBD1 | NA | CASSRNGQGGNSPLHF | TGTGCCAGCAGTCGTAATGGACAGGGTGGGAATTCACCCCTCCACTTT
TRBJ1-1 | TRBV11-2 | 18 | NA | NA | CASSLAHSLDGGFPEAFF | TGTGCCAGCAGCTTAGCTCATTCCTTGGACGGAGGGTTCCCTGAAGCTTTCTTT
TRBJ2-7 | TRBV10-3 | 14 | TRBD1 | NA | CAISLGQGLDEQYF | TGTGCCATCAGCCTGGGACAGGGGTTGGACGAGCAGTACTTC
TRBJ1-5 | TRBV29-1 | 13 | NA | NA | CSVEDFPERAQHF | TGCAGCGTTGAAGATTTTCCCGAACGAGCCCAGCATTTT
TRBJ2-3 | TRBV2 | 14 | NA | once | CATRGTAGTDTQYF | TGTGCCACCCGAGGTACCGCTGGGACAGATACGCAGTATTTT
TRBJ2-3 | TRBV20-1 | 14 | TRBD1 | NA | CSASRQGRTDTQYF | TGCAGTGCTAGTAGACAGGGGCGAACAGATACGCAGTATTTT
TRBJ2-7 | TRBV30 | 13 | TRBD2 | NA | CAWRAGPIDEQYF | TGTGCCTGGAGAGCGGGGCCTATTGACGAGCAGTACTTC
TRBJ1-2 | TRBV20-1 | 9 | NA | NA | CSARVWTTF | TGCAGTGCTAGAGTATGGACGACCTTC
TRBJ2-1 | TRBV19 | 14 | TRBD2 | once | CASSRGLAGLEQFF | TGTGCCAGTAGTCGGGGACTAGCGGGACTTGAGCAGTTCTTC
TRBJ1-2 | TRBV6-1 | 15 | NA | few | CASSEALLWDDGYTF | TGTGCCAGCAGTGAAGCGCTTCTATGGGACGATGGCTACACCTTC
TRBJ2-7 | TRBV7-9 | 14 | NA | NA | CASSAPRGAYEQYF | TGTGCCAGCAGCGCGCCTAGGGGGGCGTACGAGCAGTACTTC
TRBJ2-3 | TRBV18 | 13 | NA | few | CASSPPSADTQYF | TGTGCCAGCTCACCCCCTTCGGCAGATACGCAGTATTTT
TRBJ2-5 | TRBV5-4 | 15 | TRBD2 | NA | CASSSGLVGQETQYF | TGTGCCAGCAGCTCTGGACTAGTTGGCCAAGAGACCCAGTACTTC
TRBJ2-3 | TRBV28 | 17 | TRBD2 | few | CASRNHSGRLRADTQYF | TGTGCCAGCAGAAATCATAGCGGGAGGCTACGAGCAGATACGCAGTATTTT
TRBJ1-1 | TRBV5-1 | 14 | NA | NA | CASSLNQGSGEAFF | TGCGCCAGCAGCTTGAATCAGGGATCTGGTGAAGCTTTCTTT
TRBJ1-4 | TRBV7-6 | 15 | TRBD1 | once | CASSLGGQLNEKLFF | TGTGCCAGCAGCCTAGGGGGACAGCTGAATGAAAAACTGTTTTTT
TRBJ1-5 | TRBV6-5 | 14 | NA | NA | CASTGGRIGQPQHF | TGTGCCAGTACTGGGGGAAGGATCGGTCAGCCCCAGCATTTT
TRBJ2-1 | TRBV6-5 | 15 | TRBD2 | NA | CASSYYGREFHEQFF | TGTGCCAGCAGTTACTACGGGAGGGAATTCCATGAGCAGTTCTTC
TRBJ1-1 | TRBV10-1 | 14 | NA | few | CASKPTGLHTEAFF | TGCGCCAGCAAACCTACAGGATTACACACTGAAGCTTTCTTT
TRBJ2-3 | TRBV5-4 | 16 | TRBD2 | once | CASSLFRGGSADTQYF | TGTGCCAGCAGCTTGTTTCGTGGCGGGAGTGCAGATACGCAGTATTTT
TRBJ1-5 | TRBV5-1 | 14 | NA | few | CASSLAGSNQPQHF | TGCGCCAGCAGCTTGGCCGGTAGCAATCAGCCCCAGCATTTT
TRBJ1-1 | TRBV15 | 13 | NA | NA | CATSQLSNTEAFF | TGTGCCACCTCACAGCTCTCGAACACTGAAGCTTTCTTT